This entry lists 14 T cell receptor beta chains sequenced from one sample in a study of blood T cell repertoires in COVID-19. Measured with immunoSEQ multiplex PCR; TCRdb has only the in-frame clones, and not every one. The repertoire holds 270,000 or so clones, with 75% to 95% as singletons. The sample taken for sequencing was PBMCs or T cells enriched from blood (not recorded which). These receptors originate from a man in his forties who had been exposed to COVID-19.

The V gene is TRBV15, the J gene TRBJ1-3; 9 bases match TRBD1. This CDR3 comprises 14 residues. Germline CDR1 LNHNV, CDR2 YYDKDF (reference sequence). V lost 0 bases, J lost 8 bases, and 2 bases stayed unmatched. In DNA, the CDR3 is TGTGCCACCAGCAGAGACCGGACAGGGGACACCATATATTTT. Translating gives CATSRDRTGDTIYF.

CDR3 in DNA: TGTGCCAGCAGACAGGGACTAGCGACAGATACGCAGTATTTT. This encodes CASRQGLATDTQYF. The chain recombines TRBV3-1 (or the pseudogene TRBV3-2) with TRBJ2-3; 10 bases agree with TRBD2. This CDR3 spans 14 amino acids. CDR1 is LGHDT and CDR2 is YNNKEL in the germline V gene (reference sequence). After removal of 6 bases from V and 3 bases from J, the junction contained 3 bases not matched to a gene.

The chain uses TRBV4-2 and TRBJ2-3, with 9 bases that match TRBD2. Per the germline V gene, CDR1 is LGHNA and CDR2 is YNFKEQ. The ends lost 1 base at V and 4 bases at J; junction bases unmatched: 9. The CDR3 totals 17 residues. The CDR3 here is CASSQATAGTSPDTQYF. In nucleotides, the CDR3 is TGTGCCAGCAGCCAAGCTACCGCCGGGACTAGCCCAGATACGCAGTATTTT.

The J gene is TRBJ1-1, the V gene TRBV11-1; D may be TRBD1 (6 bases). This CDR3 has 13 residues. Trimming removed 5 bases at V and 11 bases at J, with 18 bases between. The germline CDR1 and CDR2 sequences are SGHAT and FQDESV (reference sequence). The CDR3 sequence is CASSPDRTTGAFF. The CDR3 coding sequence is TGTGCCAGCAGCCCCGACAGGACCACGGGGGCTTTCTTT. The whole variable domain, remainder taken from reference TRBV11-1 and TRBJ1-1, is EAEVAQSPRYKITEKSQAVAFWCDPISGHATLYWYRQILGQGPELLVQFQDESVVDDSQLPKDRFSAERLKGVDSTLKIQPAELGDSAMYLCASSPDRTTGAFFGQGTRLTVV.

The gene calls are TRBV18 and TRBJ1-1; TRBD1 might be the D (5 bases). Deletions cut 6 bases from V and 6 bases from J, with 14 bases between. There are 13 residues in the CDR3. The germline CDR1 and CDR2 sequences are KGHSH and LQKENI. The CDR3 DNA reads as TGTGCCAGCTCGCAGGACAAGCGCGCTGAAGCTTTCTTT. Amino acids: CASSQDKRAEAFF.

This chain uses TRBV12-5 with TRBJ1-1; D is unresolved. CDR3 length: 17 amino acids. CDR1 and CDR2 (germline): LGHNT, FRNRAP. Trimming removed 0 bases at V and 0 bases at J, with 14 bases between. CDR3 residues: CASGLVSGGVMNTEAFF. The CDR3, as DNA: TGTGCTAGTGGTTTGGTCTCCGGCGGGGTCATGAACACTGAAGCTTTCTTT.

The CDR3 is CASSPRAGGDTQYF. The CDR3 DNA reads TGTGCCAGCTCACCACGAGCGGGGGGAGATACGCAGTATTTT. The chain joins TRBV18 to TRBJ2-3; 9 nucleotides line up with TRBD2. This CDR3 spans 14 amino acids. Per germline, CDR1 KGHSH and CDR2 LQKENI. With 1 base clipped from V and 5 bases from J, the junction kept 1 base outside the gene matches.

The chain couples TRBV5-4 to TRBJ2-2; the match to TRBD1 covers 12 bases. Germline loops: CDR1 SGHNT, CDR2 YYREEE (reference sequence). The V gene end was trimmed by 3 bases and the J gene end by 8 bases; junction bases not matched to a gene: 8. The CDR3 consists of 16 residues. The CDR3 coding sequence is TGTGCCAGCAGCTCTAAGGGACAGGGGGCGAAGGGGGAGCTGTTTTTT. Protein sequence: CASSSKGQGAKGELFF.

This clone was recorded only once. Other DNA sequences in the sample encode the same CDR3. The V gene is TRBV18, the J gene TRBJ2-1, with 8 bases that match TRBD2. V lost 2 bases and J lost 3; bases outside the gene matches: 3. This CDR3 has 15 residues. The germline V gene encodes CDR1 KGHSH and CDR2 LQKENI. The CDR3 loop is CASSPRTSGYNEQFF. For the CDR3, the DNA is TGTGCCAGCTCACCAAGAACTAGCGGCTACAATGAGCAGTTCTTC.

CDR3 coding DNA: TGTGCCAGCAGTGATCGGGACATGCATGGCTACACCTTC. Translating gives CASSDRDMHGYTF. V usage is TRBV6-1 and J usage is TRBJ1-2, with a possible D match to TRBD1 (6 bases). Trimming removed 3 bases from V and 6 bases from J, with 11 bases in between. The CDR3 loop spans 13 amino acids. Germline lookup yields CDR1 MNHNS and CDR2 SASEGT.

The DNA for the CDR3 is TGTGCCAGCAGCTCCCGGGAACTAGCGGACTCCTACAATGAGCAGTTCTTC. Translated: CASSSRELADSYNEQFF. The gene calls are TRBV7-9 and TRBJ2-1; TRBD2 matches 8 bases. Looked up from germline, CDR1 is SEHNR and CDR2 is FQNEAQ (reference sequence). The CDR3 sequence is 17 residues long. After removal of 4 bases from V and 0 bases from J, the junction contained 8 bases not matched to a gene.

Written as DNA, the CDR3 is TGTGCCAGCAGACTGACAGGTCCCTACGAGCAGTACTTC. Protein: CASRLTGPYEQYF. The chain employs TRBV28 and TRBJ2-7; possible D gene TRBD1, 6 bases. Germline CDR1 reads MDHEN; CDR2 reads SYDVKM. V lost 6 bases, J lost 2 bases, and 11 bases lay in between. The CDR3 is 13 residues long. The complete variable domain, with remaining parts taken from reference TRBV28 and TRBJ2-7, reads DVKVTQSSRYLVKRTGEKVFLECVQDMDHENMFWYRQDPGLGLRLIYFSYDVKMKEKGDIPEGYSVSREKKERFSLILESASTNQTSMYLCASRLTGPYEQYFGPGTRLTVT.

The gene calls are TRBV19 and TRBJ1-3; 9 bases fit TRBD1. Trimming cost V 4 bases and J 4 bases; bases outside gene matches: 5. Germline V lookup: CDR1 LNHDA, CDR2 SQIVND (reference sequence). The CDR3 has 15 residues. The CDR3 DNA reads TGTGCCAGTAGTACCGACAGGGGGTCAGGAAACACCATATATTTT. As protein: CASSTDRGSGNTIYF. Full variable domain (outside the CDR3, taken from reference TRBV19 and TRBJ1-3): DGGITQSPKYLFRKEGQNVTLSCEQNLNHDAMYWYRQDPGQGLRLIYYSQIVNDFQKGDIAEGYSVSREKKESFPLTVTSAQKNPTAFYLCASSTDRGSGNTIYFGEGSWLTVV.

V usage is TRBV24-1 and J usage is TRBJ2-2; TRBD2 is a possible D gene (7 bases). Between the trimmed V and J ends, which lost 1 base and 4 bases, there was a span of 12 bases. The germline V gene has CDR1 KGHDR and CDR2 SFDVKD. This CDR3 region has 16 residues. CDR3 bases: TGTGCCACCAGTGATTTCAAGGGGGGGTTCACCGGGGAGCTGTTTTTT. This encodes CATSDFKGGFTGELFF.